This T cell receptor (beta chain) was observed in a study of a mutant IDH1 vaccine in newly diagnosed glioma. About the research overall: The initiation of vaccination occurred 4-6 weeks after radiotherapy alone, or with temozolomide cycles.

Assay used: immunoSEQ multiplex PCR; TCRdb lists only in-frame clones, some missing. The sample shows about 32,000 clones, roughly three quarters of them seen only once. This clone has just one count. Its cognate antigen is unknown. Time point specified: week 11, during vaccination. Vaccination used 300 ug of mutant IDH1 20-mer peptide per dose, with topical imiquimod. This TCR was sampled from a man aged 25-40 years with glioma. Sequences were derived from PBMCs, sampled from a glioma patient whose treatment included an IDH1 peptide vaccine.

The CDR3 bases are TGCGCCAGCAGCTTAATAGGGGGTCGGAACACCGGGGAGCTGTTTTTT. Residues: CASSLIGGRNTGELFF. The chain links TRBV5-1 to TRBJ2-2, with D possibly being TRBD1 (6 bases). The CDR3 spans 16 residues. Germline V lookup: CDR1 SGHRS, CDR2 YFSETQ. The V end lost 2 bases, the J end lost 1 base, and 12 bases lay between the germline ends. The full variable domain, in which reference TRBV5-1 and TRBJ2-2 provide the parts outside the CDR3, is KAGVTQTPRYLIKTRGQQVTLSCSPISGHRSVSWYQQTPGQGLQFLFEYFSETQRNKGNFPGRFSGRQFSNSRSEMNVSTLELGDSALYLCASSLIGGRNTGELFFGEGSRLTVL.